This TCR beta chain comes out of a study of breast tumors, draining lymph nodes, adjacent tissues. From the multiplex PCR reads, TCRdb called clonotypes with MiXCR, one entry per CDR3 protein. The data show 200,000 to 250,000 distinct CDR3 sequences, about 34% seen once. Samples came from axillary lymph nodes draining the breast cancer. The specimen sequenced was axillary lymph node tissue. The clonotype comes from a female donor with breast cancer. Some clones in this sample may be carry-over from other donors' samples.

The CDR3 DNA sequence: TGTGCTAGAGACCCGGCACTCTATGGCTACACCTTC. Protein product: CARDPALYGYTF. The V and J genes are TRBV7-7 and TRBJ1-2, with no clear D. This CDR3 is built from 12 residues. Germline V gene data show CDR1 as SSHAT and CDR2 as FNYEAQ (reference sequence).